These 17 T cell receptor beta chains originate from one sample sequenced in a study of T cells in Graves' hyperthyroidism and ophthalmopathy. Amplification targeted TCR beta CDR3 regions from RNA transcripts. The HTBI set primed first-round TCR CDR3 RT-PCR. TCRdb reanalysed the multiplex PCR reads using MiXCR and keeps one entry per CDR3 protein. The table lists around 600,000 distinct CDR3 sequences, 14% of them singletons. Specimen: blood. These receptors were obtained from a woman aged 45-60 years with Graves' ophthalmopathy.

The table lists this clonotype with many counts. The CDR3, as DNA: TGTGCCAGCAGGGCCGACTACGAGCAGTACTTC. Encoded protein: CASRADYEQYF. The rearrangement links TRBV6-1 to TRBJ2-7; the D is unclear. The CDR3 runs to 11 residues. Germline V gene data show CDR1 as MNHNS and CDR2 as SASEGT. Trimming took 6 bases from V and 3 from J, leaving 6 bases between them.

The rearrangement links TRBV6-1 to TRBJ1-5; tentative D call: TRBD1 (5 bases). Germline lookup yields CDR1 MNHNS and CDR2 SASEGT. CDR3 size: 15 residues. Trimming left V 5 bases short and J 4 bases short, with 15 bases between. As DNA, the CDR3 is TGTGCCAGCAGTCTACACGGGACGGGAAATCAGCCCCAGCATTTT. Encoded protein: CASSLHGTGNQPQHF.

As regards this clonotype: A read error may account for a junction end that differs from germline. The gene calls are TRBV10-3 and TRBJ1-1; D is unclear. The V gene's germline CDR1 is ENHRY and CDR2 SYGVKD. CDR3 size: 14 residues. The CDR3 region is CAIRESIGNTEAFF. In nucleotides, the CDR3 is TGTGCCATCCGTGAGTCGATTGGGAACACTGAAGCTTTCTTT.

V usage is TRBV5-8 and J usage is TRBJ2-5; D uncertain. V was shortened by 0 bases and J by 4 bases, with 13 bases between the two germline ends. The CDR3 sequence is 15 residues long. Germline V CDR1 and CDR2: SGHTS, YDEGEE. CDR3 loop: CASSLDQVRTETQYF. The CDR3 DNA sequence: TGTGCCAGCAGCTTGGACCAAGTGAGAACAGAGACCCAGTACTTC.

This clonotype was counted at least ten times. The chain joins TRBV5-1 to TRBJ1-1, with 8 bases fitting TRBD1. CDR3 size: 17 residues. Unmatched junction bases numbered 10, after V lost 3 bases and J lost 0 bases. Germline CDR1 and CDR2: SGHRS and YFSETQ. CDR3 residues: CASSSDRGQTLNTEAFF. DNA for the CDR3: TGCGCCAGCAGCTCTGACAGGGGCCAGACCCTGAACACTGAAGCTTTCTTT.

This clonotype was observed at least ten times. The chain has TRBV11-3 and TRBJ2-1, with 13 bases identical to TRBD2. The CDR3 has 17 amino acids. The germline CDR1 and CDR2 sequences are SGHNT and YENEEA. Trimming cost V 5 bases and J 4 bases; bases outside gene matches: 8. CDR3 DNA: TGTGCCAGCAGCCACCGTCGACTAGCGGGAGGATACAATGAGCAGTTCTTC. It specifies CASSHRRLAGGYNEQFF.

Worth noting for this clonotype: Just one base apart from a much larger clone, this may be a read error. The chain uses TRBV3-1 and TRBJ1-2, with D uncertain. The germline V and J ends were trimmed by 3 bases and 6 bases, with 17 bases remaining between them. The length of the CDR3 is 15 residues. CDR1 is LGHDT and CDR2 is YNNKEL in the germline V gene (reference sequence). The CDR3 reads CASSHKTVIPDGYTF. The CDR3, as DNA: TGTGCCAGCAGCCACAAGACGGTAATTCCGGATGGCTACACCTTC. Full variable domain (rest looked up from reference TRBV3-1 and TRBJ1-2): DTAVSQTPKYLVTQMGNDKSIKCEQNLGHDTMYWYKQDSKKFLKIMFSYNNKELIINETVPNRFSPKSPDKAHLNLHINSLELGDSAVYFCASSHKTVIPDGYTFGSGTRLTVV.

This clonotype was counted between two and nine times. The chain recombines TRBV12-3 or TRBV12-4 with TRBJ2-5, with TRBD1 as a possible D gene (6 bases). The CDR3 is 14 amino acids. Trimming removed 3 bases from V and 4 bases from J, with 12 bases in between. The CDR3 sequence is CASSLEVRGETQYF. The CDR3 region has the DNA TGTGCCAGCAGTTTGGAAGTCAGGGGAGAGACCCAGTACTTC.

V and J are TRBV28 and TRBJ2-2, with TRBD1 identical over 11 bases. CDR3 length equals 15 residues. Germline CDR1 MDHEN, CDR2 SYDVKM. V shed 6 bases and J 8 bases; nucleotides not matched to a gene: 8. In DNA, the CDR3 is TGTGCCAGCAGAGCAACGGGACAGGGGGTTGGGGAGCTGTTTTTT. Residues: CASRATGQGVGELFF.

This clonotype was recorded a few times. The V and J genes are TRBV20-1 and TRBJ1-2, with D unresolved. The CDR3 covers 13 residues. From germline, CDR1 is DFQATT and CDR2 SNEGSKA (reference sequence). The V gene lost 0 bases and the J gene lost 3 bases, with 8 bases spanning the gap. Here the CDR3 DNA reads TGCAGTGCTAGAGATATCAGCCACTATGGCTACACCTTC. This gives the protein CSARDISHYGYTF.

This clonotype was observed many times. The CDR3 sequence is CASSLPAARAYEQYF. In DNA, the CDR3 is TGTGCCAGCAGTTTACCAGCGGCCAGGGCCTACGAGCAGTACTTC. This rearrangement joins TRBV28 to TRBJ2-7; the D gene could be TRBD1 or TRBD2 (5 bases each). Trimming took off 2 bases at V and 2 bases at J, with 13 bases between the two ends. Germline lookup yields CDR1 MDHEN and CDR2 SYDVKM. The CDR3 spans 15 residues.

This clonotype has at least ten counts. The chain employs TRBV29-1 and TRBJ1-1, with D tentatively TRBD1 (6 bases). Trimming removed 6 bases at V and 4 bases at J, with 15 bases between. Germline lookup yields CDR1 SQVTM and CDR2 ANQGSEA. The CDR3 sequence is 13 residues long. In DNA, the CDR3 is TGCAGCGTCACAGGGCCTTCAGGCACTGAAGCTTTCTTT. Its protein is CSVTGPSGTEAFF.

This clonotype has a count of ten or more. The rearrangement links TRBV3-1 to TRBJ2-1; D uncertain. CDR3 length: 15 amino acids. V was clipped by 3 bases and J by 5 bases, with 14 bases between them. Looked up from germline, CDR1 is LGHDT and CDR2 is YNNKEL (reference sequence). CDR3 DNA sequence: TGTGCCAGCAGCCATACTTTCCCACGGCACAATGAGCAGTTCTTC. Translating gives CASSHTFPRHNEQFF.

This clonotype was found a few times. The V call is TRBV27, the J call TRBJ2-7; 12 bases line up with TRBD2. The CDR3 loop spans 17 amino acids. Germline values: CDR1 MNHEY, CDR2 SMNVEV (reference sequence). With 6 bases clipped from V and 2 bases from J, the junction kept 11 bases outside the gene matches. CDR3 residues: CASSYTPGLAGTYEQYF. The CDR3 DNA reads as TGTGCCAGCAGCTATACACCAGGACTAGCGGGAACCTACGAGCAGTACTTC.

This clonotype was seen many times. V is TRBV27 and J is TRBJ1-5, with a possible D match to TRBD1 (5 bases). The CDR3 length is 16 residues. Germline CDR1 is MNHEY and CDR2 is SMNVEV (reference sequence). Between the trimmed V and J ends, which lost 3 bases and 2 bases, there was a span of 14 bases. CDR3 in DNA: TGTGCCAGCAGTTTTCTCGGGGCCCGAGGCAATCAGCCCCAGCATTTT. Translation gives CASSFLGARGNQPQHF.

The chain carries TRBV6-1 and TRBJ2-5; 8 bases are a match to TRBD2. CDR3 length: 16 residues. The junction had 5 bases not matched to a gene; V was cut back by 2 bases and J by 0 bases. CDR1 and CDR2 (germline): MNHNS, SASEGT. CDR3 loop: CASSESLAGYQETQYF. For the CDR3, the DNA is TGTGCCAGCAGTGAATCGCTAGCGGGTTACCAAGAGACCCAGTACTTC.

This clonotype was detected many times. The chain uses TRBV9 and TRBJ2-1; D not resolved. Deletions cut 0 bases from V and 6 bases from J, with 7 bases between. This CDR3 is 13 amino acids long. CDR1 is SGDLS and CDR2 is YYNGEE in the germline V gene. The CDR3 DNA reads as TGTGCCAGCAGCGTAGGTCGGGTCAATGAGCAGTTCTTC. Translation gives CASSVGRVNEQFF.